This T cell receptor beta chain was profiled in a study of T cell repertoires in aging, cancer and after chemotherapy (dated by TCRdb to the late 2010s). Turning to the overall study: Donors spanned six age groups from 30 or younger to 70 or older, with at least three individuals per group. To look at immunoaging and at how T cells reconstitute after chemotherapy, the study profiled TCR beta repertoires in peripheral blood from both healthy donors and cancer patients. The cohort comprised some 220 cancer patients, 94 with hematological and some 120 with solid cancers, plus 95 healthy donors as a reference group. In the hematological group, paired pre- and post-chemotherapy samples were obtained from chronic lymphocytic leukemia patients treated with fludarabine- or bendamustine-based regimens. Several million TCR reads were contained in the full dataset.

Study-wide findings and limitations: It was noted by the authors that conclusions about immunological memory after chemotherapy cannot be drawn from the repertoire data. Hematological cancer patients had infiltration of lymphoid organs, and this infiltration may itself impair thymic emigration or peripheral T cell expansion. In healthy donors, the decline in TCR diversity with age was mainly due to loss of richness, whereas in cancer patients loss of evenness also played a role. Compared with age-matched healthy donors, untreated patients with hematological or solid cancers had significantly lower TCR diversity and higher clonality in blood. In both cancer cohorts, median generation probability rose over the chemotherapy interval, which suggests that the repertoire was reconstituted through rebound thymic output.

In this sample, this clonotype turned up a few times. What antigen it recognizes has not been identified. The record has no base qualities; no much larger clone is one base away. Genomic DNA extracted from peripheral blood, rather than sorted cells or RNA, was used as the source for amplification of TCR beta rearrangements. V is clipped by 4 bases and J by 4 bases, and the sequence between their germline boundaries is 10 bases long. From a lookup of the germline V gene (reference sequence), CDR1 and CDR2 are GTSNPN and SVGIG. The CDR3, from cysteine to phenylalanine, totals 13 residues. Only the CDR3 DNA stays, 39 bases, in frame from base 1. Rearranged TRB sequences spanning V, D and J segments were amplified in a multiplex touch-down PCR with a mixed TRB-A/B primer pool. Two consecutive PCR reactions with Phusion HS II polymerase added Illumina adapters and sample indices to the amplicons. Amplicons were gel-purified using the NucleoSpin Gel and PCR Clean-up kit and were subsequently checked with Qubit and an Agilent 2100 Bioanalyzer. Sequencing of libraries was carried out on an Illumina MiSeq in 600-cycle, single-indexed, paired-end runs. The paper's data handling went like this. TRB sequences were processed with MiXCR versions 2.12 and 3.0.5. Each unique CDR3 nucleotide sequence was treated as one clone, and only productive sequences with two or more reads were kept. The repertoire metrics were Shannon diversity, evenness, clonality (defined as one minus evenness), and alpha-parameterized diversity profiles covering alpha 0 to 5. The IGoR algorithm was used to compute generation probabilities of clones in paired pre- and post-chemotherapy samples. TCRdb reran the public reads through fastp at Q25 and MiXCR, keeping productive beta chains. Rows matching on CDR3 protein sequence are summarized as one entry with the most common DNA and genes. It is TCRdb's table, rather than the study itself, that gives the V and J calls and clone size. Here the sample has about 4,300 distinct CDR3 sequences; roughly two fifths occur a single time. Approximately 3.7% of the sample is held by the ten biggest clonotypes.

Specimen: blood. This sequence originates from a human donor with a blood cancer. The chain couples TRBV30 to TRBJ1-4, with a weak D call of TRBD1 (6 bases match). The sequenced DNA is TGTGCCTGGACCGAGGGGGTTAATGAAAAACTGTTTTTT. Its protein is CAWTEGVNEKLFF.